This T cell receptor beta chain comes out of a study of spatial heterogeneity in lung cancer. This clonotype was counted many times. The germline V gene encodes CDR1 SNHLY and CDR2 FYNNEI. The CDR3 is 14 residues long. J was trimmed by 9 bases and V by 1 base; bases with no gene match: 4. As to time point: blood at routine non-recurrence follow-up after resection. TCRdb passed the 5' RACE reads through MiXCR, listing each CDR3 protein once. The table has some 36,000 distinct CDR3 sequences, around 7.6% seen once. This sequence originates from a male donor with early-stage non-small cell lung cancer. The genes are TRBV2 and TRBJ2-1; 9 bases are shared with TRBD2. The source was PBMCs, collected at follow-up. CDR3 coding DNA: TGTGCCAGCAGTGAAGGGACTAGCGCAGTTGAGCAGTTCTTC. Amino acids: CASSEGTSAVEQFF. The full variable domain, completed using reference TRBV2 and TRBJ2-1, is EPEVTQTPSHQVTQMGQEVILRCVPISNHLYFYWYRQILGQKVEFLVSFYNNEISEKSEIFDDQFSVERPDGSNFTLKIRSTKLEDSAMYFCASSEGTSAVEQFFGPGTRLTVL.